The T cell receptor beta chain described here comes from a study of cytomegalovirus exposure and HLA in healthy donors. Overall study results and limits: Reported findings show TCR beta sequences accurately forecast HLA-A and HLA-B alleles in most subjects. TCR beta V- and J-gene trimming was later associated with a missense DCLRE1C variant. Upon later analysis, HLA-associated TCR beta chains proved more clonally expanded than other, equally common chains.

PCR amplification relied on 60 Vbeta primers (plus 13 Jbeta primers). Repertoires were generated with immunoSEQ multiplex PCR, while TCRdb's copy carries only in-frame clones and drops some. The sample comprises about 200,000 clones, around 88% of which are singletons, and less than 0.4% rests with the top ten. Points on this clone: What it recognizes is unknown.

Nominally healthy donors provided the samples, though records likely missed some immune exposures. This TCR derives from a woman under 40 in good health and CMV-seronegative. Source material: PBMCs.

This CDR3 reads CASSPLRVHTQYF. The CDR3 nucleotides are TGTGCCAGCAGTCCACTACGGGTTCATACGCAGTATTTT. V is TRBV11-1 and J is TRBJ2-3; D remains ambiguous. V was cut by 6 bases and J by 7 bases, with 14 bases left in between. The CDR3 runs 13 residues. Germline CDR1 is SGHAT and CDR2 is FQDESV (reference sequence).